The rows below give T cell receptor beta chains drawn from one sample of a study of T cell responses to AZD1222 COVID-19 vaccine. Libraries were prepared by immunoSEQ multiplex PCR; TCRdb keeps only in-frame clonotypes and omits some of them. The sample has about 150,000 clones; 92% are singletons. Sequencing was performed on peripheral blood, taken 28 days after the second AZD1222 dose. These receptors originate from an adult who received the AZD1222 COVID-19 vaccine. CDR3s include the opening cysteine and the closing phenylalanine or tryptophan. The D gene is left open where the match is weak. Some rows mark clone size as missing; the rest say once, few, many or name a class of expanded clone.

v_gene	j_gene	abundance	d_gene	CDR3aa	CDR3nt
TRBV18	TRBJ1-2	NA	NA	CASSPGLNYGYTF	TGTGCCAGCTCACCGGGGCTTAACTATGGCTACACCTTC
TRBV7-9	TRBJ2-5	NA	NA	CASSFKLTGYQETQYF	TGTGCCAGCAGTTTTAAGCTTACAGGGTACCAAGAGACCCAGTACTTC
TRBV9	TRBJ2-5	NA	TRBD2	CASSVGGDGEGTQYF	TGTGCCAGCAGCGTAGGTGGGGACGGGGAGGGGACCCAGTACTTC
TRBV6-6	TRBJ1-2	NA	NA	CASSYSEGIYGYTF	TGTGCCAGCAGTTACTCGGAAGGAATCTATGGCTACACCTTC
TRBV27	TRBJ1-4	NA	NA	CASSRLGTNEKLFF	TGTGCCAGCAGCCGCCTCGGGACTAATGAAAAACTGTTTTTT
TRBV30	TRBJ2-7	few	NA	CAWSGNLPTRQYF	TGTGCCTGGAGTGGGAACCTTCCTACGAGGCAGTACTTC
TRBV25-1	TRBJ1-4	NA	NA	CASSRPGTDNEKLFF	TGTGCCAGCAGTAGACCCGGGACGGATAATGAAAAACTGTTTTTT
TRBV11-2	TRBJ2-1	NA	NA	CASSIPSSYNEQFF	TGTGCCAGCAGCATCCCTAGCTCCTACAATGAGCAGTTCTTC
TRBV27	TRBJ2-3	NA	TRBD2	CASSVSGSTDTQYF	TGTGCCAGCAGCGTTAGCGGGAGCACAGATACGCAGTATTTT
TRBV20-1	TRBJ2-5	NA	TRBD2	CSARLAGGPHF	TGCAGTGCGAGGCTAGCGGGAGGGCCGCACTTC
TRBV25-1	TRBJ2-1	once	TRBD1	CASSGQGMANEQFF	TGTGCCAGCAGTGGACAGGGAATGGCCAATGAGCAGTTCTTC
TRBV29-1	TRBJ1-1	NA	NA	CSVEGYEGTEAFF	TGCAGCGTTGAGGGATACGAGGGCACTGAAGCTTTCTTT
TRBV2	TRBJ2-1	NA	TRBD2	CASRPTTSGRGNEQFF	TGTGCCAGCAGACCTACTACTAGCGGGAGGGGCAATGAGCAGTTCTTC
TRBV10-1	TRBJ1-1	NA	TRBD1	CATNKGGGLDTEAFF	TGCGCCACCAACAAAGGGGGCGGTTTGGACACTGAAGCTTTCTTT
TRBV10-3	TRBJ1-1	NA	NA	CAISESGTAGDTEAFF	TGTGCCATCAGTGAGTCCGGGACGGCTGGGGACACTGAAGCTTTCTTT
TRBV3-1/TRBV3-2	TRBJ1-4	NA	NA	CASFSAGGKGKLFF	TGTGCCAGCTTTTCGGCGGGGGGCAAGGGAAAACTGTTTTTT
TRBV2	TRBJ2-5	NA	TRBD2	CASSDSGRGETQYF	TGTGCCAGCAGTGATAGCGGGAGGGGAGAGACCCAGTACTTC
TRBV7-6	TRBJ1-1	NA	TRBD1	CASSSPTGQGGTEAFF	TGTGCCAGCAGTTCTCCAACCGGACAGGGAGGCACTGAAGCTTTCTTT
TRBV6-5	TRBJ2-7	NA	NA	CASSTWDGAYEQYF	TGTGCCAGCAGTACCTGGGACGGAGCCTACGAGCAGTACTTC
TRBV5-4	TRBJ1-4	NA	NA	CASSLNQANEKLFF	TGTGCCAGCAGCTTAAATCAGGCTAATGAAAAACTGTTTTTT
TRBV27	TRBJ1-2	NA	TRBD1	CASSLFRGDNYGYTF	TGTGCCAGCAGTTTATTCAGGGGGGATAACTATGGCTACACCTTC
TRBV7-2	TRBJ1-1	NA	TRBD1	CASSFQTGRNTEAFF	TGTGCCAGCAGCTTCCAGACAGGGAGAAACACTGAAGCTTTCTTT
TRBV2	TRBJ1-5	NA	NA	CASGAPWDYSNQPQHF	TGTGCCAGCGGGGCCCCCTGGGATTATAGCAATCAGCCCCAGCATTTT
TRBV27	TRBJ2-5	NA	NA	CASSFRPSQGRMETQYF	TGTGCCAGCAGTTTCCGACCAAGTCAGGGGCGGATGGAGACCCAGTACTTC
TRBV19	TRBJ2-2	NA	NA	CASSMTRSNTGELFF	TGTGCCAGTAGTATGACCCGCTCGAACACCGGGGAGCTGTTTTTT
TRBV28	TRBJ1-3	NA	TRBD1	CASRSPGQGVAGNTIYF	TGTGCCAGCAGGTCTCCGGGACAGGGAGTCGCTGGAAACACCATATATTTT
TRBV5-1	TRBJ1-5	NA	NA	CASSLGTLSNQPQHF	TGCGCCAGCAGCTTGGGGACACTTAGCAATCAGCCCCAGCATTTT
TRBV5-1	TRBJ2-3	NA	NA	CASNRGGTDTQYF	TGCGCCAGCAACCGGGGAGGAACAGATACGCAGTATTTT
TRBV28	TRBJ2-7	NA	NA	CASTVANYEQYF	TGTGCCAGCACGGTAGCGAACTACGAGCAGTACTTC
TRBV6-5	TRBJ1-2	few	NA	CASSYSRTVNDGYTF	TGTGCCAGCAGTTACTCCCGGACAGTCAACGATGGCTACACCTTC
TRBV2	TRBJ2-7	NA	NA	CASSEAPGSSYEQYF	TGTGCCAGCAGTGAAGCCCCAGGGAGCTCCTACGAGCAGTACTTC
TRBV7-9	TRBJ2-1	NA	NA	CASSYPVWNEQFF	TGTGCCAGCAGCTACCCCGTATGGAATGAGCAGTTCTTC
TRBV27	TRBJ1-6	NA	NA	CASSLSGDSPLHF	TGTGCCAGCAGTTTGTCAGGGGATTCACCCCTCCACTTT
TRBV19	TRBJ1-5	few	NA	CASRGTWNNQPQHF	TGTGCCAGTAGGGGGACGTGGAATAATCAGCCCCAGCATTTT
TRBV6-5	TRBJ1-6	NA	TRBD1	CASSLQGWDSPLHF	TGTGCCAGCAGTTTACAGGGGTGGGATTCACCCCTCCACTTT
TRBV28	TRBJ2-1	NA	TRBD2	CASSFGLAVSYNEQFF	TGTGCCAGCAGTTTTGGGCTAGCGGTCTCCTACAATGAGCAGTTCTTC
TRBV18	TRBJ1-5	NA	NA	CASSRDGSDQPQHF	TGTGCCAGCTCACGGGACGGGAGTGATCAGCCCCAGCATTTT
TRBV5-1	TRBJ2-7	NA	NA	CASSLQASGEQYF	TGCGCCAGCAGCTTGCAAGCCTCAGGGGAGCAGTACTTC
TRBV5-6	TRBJ2-1	NA	NA	CASSFPTGVTNEQFF	TGTGCCAGCAGCTTCCCTACGGGAGTCACCAATGAGCAGTTCTTC
TRBV29-1	TRBJ1-1	NA	NA	CSVTVTGDTEAFF	TGCAGCGTTACCGTAACCGGCGACACTGAAGCTTTCTTT
TRBV4-3	TRBJ2-2	few	NA	CASSQDSGRTGELFF	TGCGCCAGCAGCCAAGATTCAGGGCGCACCGGGGAGCTGTTTTTT
TRBV7-8	TRBJ2-7	once	NA	CASTRRDSSYEQYF	TGTGCCAGCACCAGGAGGGATTCTTCCTACGAGCAGTACTTC
TRBV5-6	TRBJ2-7	NA	NA	CASRQTSGRYEQYF	TGTGCCAGCAGACAAACCTCAGGGCGCTACGAGCAGTACTTC
TRBV4-3	TRBJ2-7	NA	TRBD1	CASSQGQTGGYEQYF	TGCGCCAGCAGCCAGGGTCAAACAGGGGGCTACGAGCAGTACTTC
TRBV4-1	TRBJ1-5	NA	TRBD1	CASSQEPGQGLDQPQHF	TGCGCCAGCAGCCAAGAACCGGGACAGGGGTTGGACCAGCCCCAGCATTTT
TRBV12-3/TRBV12-4	TRBJ1-5	NA	NA	CASSFGRQVQHF	TGTGCCAGCAGTTTTGGGCGGCAGGTCCAGCATTTT